The 16 T cell receptor beta chains in this list originate from one sample, sequenced in a study of blood T cell repertoires in COVID-19. Sequencing used immunoSEQ multiplex PCR; TCRdb keeps in-frame clones, though not all of them. The repertoire holds a few hundred thousand clones, with roughly nine tenths as singletons. Material: peripheral blood. The receptor source for this set is a man younger than 30 who had recovered from COVID-19.

The chain has TRBV3-1 (or the pseudogene TRBV3-2) and TRBJ2-1, with D uncertain. Germline V gene lookup returns CDR1 LGHDT and CDR2 YNNKEL (reference sequence). This CDR3 is built from 16 residues. V lost 4 bases to trimming and J lost 0 bases, with 13 bases between them. CDR3 in amino acids: CASSPTLEGSYNEQFF. The CDR3 coding sequence is TGTGCCAGCAGCCCGACTCTAGAAGGCTCCTACAATGAGCAGTTCTTC.

CDR3 nucleotides: TGTGCCAGTAGTCAGGGGTACTATGGCTACACCTTC. Residues: CASSQGYYGYTF. This rearrangement joins TRBV19 to TRBJ1-2; a weak D match, TRBD1 (6 bases). Trimming left V 5 bases short and J 3 bases short, with 7 bases between. The CDR3 covers 12 residues. The germline V gene has CDR1 LNHDA and CDR2 SQIVND (reference sequence).

V gene TRBV6-6 combines with J gene TRBJ1-2; TRBD1 is a possible D gene (6 bases). Germline CDR1 reads MNHNY; CDR2 reads SVGAGI (reference sequence). V lost 2 bases, J lost 3 bases, and 10 bases lay in between. The CDR3 is made up of 14 amino acids. CDR3 nucleotides: TGTGCCAGCAGTTACGGGACACAGGACTATGGCTACACCTTC. Translation: CASSYGTQDYGYTF.

The chain links TRBV7-3 to TRBJ2-1, with 13 bases lining up with TRBD2. Trimming took 2 bases from V and 8 from J; bases not matched to a gene: 6. The CDR3 is 16 residues long. Germline V gives CDR1 SGHTA, CDR2 FQGTGA. The CDR3 coding sequence is TGTGCCAGCAGCTTACCTGGGACTAGCGGGAACGATGAGCAGTTCTTC. Translating gives CASSLPGTSGNDEQFF.

This chain links TRBV2 with TRBJ2-2; 10 bases map to TRBD2. This CDR3 contains 16 residues. Per germline, CDR1 SNHLY and CDR2 FYNNEI. V lost 5 bases, J lost 6 bases, and 9 bases stayed unmatched. CDR3 DNA: TGTGCCAGCAGTTCAAGCGGGAGGGCCAAGTCCGGGGAGCTGTTTTTT. Protein sequence: CASSSSGRAKSGELFF.

The chain employs TRBV7-2 and TRBJ1-2, with D uncertain. V lost 1 base and J 3 bases, leaving 9 bases between the germline ends. The CDR3 consists of 14 residues. Per the germline V gene, CDR1 is SGHTA and CDR2 is FQGNSA. CDR3 region: CASSLVDTHYGYTF. CDR3 in DNA: TGTGCCAGCAGCTTAGTTGACACTCACTATGGCTACACCTTC.

The V call is TRBV7-9, the J call TRBJ2-6; possible D gene TRBD1, 5 bases. Germline V gene sequence: CDR1 SEHNR, CDR2 FQNEAQ (reference sequence). The CDR3 length is 17 residues. The V end was cut by 5 bases, the J end by 16 bases, with 30 bases between. The CDR3 spells CASSGNPGRTPSSVLTF. The CDR3 coding sequence is TGTGCCAGCAGCGGCAACCCTGGCCGGACACCCTCTTCGGTTCTGACTTTC.

This clone was recorded once. The CDR3 region is CASSFRYSYEQYF. CDR3 nucleotides: TGTGCCAGTAGTTTCCGTTACTCCTACGAGCAGTACTTC. The rearrangement links TRBV19 to TRBJ2-7; no clear D gene. Between the trimmed V and J ends, which lost 5 bases and 0 bases, there was a span of 8 bases. Germline CDR1 and CDR2: LNHDA and SQIVND (reference sequence). The CDR3 extends over 13 amino acids.

The J gene is TRBJ1-1, the V gene TRBV18; the match to TRBD1 covers 8 bases. Trimming cost V 6 bases and J 2 bases; bases outside gene matches: 5. Germline CDR1 is KGHSH and CDR2 is LQKENI. This CDR3 contains 14 residues. The CDR3 DNA reads TGTGCCAGCTCCTCCGACAGGGGAAACACTGAAGCTTTCTTT. This encodes CASSSDRGNTEAFF.

This clone was seen more than once but under ten times. The J gene is TRBJ1-6, the V gene TRBV4-1, with D possibly matching TRBD1 (5 bases). Germline V gene lookup returns CDR1 MGHRA and CDR2 YSYEKL. Trimming cost V 0 bases and J 0 bases, with 15 bases left between them. The CDR3 length is 19 residues. The CDR3 sequence is CASSQEGVRRDSYNSPLHF. CDR3 DNA sequence: TGCGCCAGCAGCCAAGAGGGGGTGCGGAGGGACTCCTATAATTCACCCCTCCACTTT.

This clone was found once. The chain uses TRBV29-1 and TRBJ1-4; a possible D gene is TRBD1 (6 bases). The CDR3 consists of 14 residues. Trimming took off 7 bases at V and 2 bases at J, with 14 bases between the two ends. Germline CDR1 reads SQVTM; CDR2 reads ANQGSEA. The CDR3 sequence: CSGVSGATNEKLFF. In DNA form, the CDR3 reads TGCAGCGGAGTGTCAGGGGCCACTAATGAAAAACTGTTTTTT.

The chain is built from TRBV9 and TRBJ2-1; TRBD2 agrees at 10 bases. The CDR3 is 15 residues long. Germline assignment: CDR1 SGDLS and CDR2 YYNGEE. The V segment lost 1 base and the J segment 10 bases; nucleotides outside the gene matches: 8. CDR3 protein: CASSVTLAGEREQFF. The CDR3, as DNA: TGTGCCAGCAGCGTAACGCTAGCGGGGGAACGGGAGCAGTTCTTC. The full variable domain, in which reference TRBV9 and TRBJ2-1 provide the parts outside the CDR3, is DSGVTQTPKHLITATGQRVTLRCSPRSGDLSVYWYQQSLDQGLQFLIQYYNGEERAKGNILERFSAQQFPDLHSELNLSSLELGDSALYFCASSVTLAGEREQFFGPGTRLTVL.

Turning to this clone: One end of the junction fails to match germline, which may point to a read error. The chain joins TRBV6-6 to TRBJ1-1, with D possibly TRBD1 on 5 matching bases. This CDR3 comprises 14 residues. Per the germline V gene, CDR1 is MNHNY and CDR2 is SVGAGI (reference sequence). CDR3 residues: CASSDSLTDTEAFF. The CDR3 DNA is TGTGCCAGCAGTGACTCTTTGACAGACACTGAAGCTTTCTTT.

V and J are TRBV6-5 and TRBJ2-1; no clear D gene. The germline gives CDR1 MNHEY, CDR2 SVGAGI. Trimming stripped 0 bases from V and 7 bases from J, with 7 bases between. This CDR3 comprises 13 residues. The CDR3 DNA is TGTGCCAGCAGTTACTCGGCAGGTAATGAGCAGTTCTTC. This codes for CASSYSAGNEQFF.

This chain connects TRBV12-3 or TRBV12-4 to TRBJ2-7; weak D call: TRBD2 (6 bases). This CDR3 region has 12 residues. V lost 8 bases, J lost 3 bases, and 11 bases lay in between. DNA for the CDR3: TGTGCCAGCGGGATTAGCGGCTACGAGCAGTACTTC. It yields the protein CASGISGYEQYF.

This clone was counted a few times. The V call is TRBV29-1, the J call TRBJ1-2, with 9 positions matching TRBD1. Losses at the gene ends were 7 bases for V and 4 bases for J; bases not matched to a gene: 10. CDR1 SQVTM and CDR2 ANQGSEA come from the germline V gene. The CDR3 loop spans 14 amino acids. The CDR3 is CSGGTGGAGYGYTF. The CDR3 DNA follows: TGCAGCGGAGGAACAGGGGGCGCGGGCTATGGCTACACCTTC.